This T cell receptor (beta chain) derives from a study of T cells after yellow fever vaccination. Notes on the study in general: Sorted repertoires could include abundant contaminating clonotypes from bulk cells. Clonotypes found in both CD4 and CD8 compartments made up a small share.

The CDR3 is made up of 16 amino acids. The germline CDR1 and CDR2 sequences are SQVTM and ANQGSEA. After removal of 5 bases from V and 5 bases from J, the junction contained 8 bases not matched to a gene. Each CDR3 protein gets one entry after TCRdb re-called the 5' RACE reads with MiXCR. The sample yields a few hundred thousand distinct CDR3 sequences, roughly 4% seen once. This clonotype was observed at least ten times. What it recognizes is unknown. The chain uses TRBV29-1 and TRBJ2-1; 14 nucleotides agree with TRBD2. The sample was PBMCs, taken on the day of the yellow fever booster vaccination. This clonotype was sampled from a young man who received the YFV17D yellow fever vaccine. The CDR3 loop is CSVFRTSGGSHNEQFF. CDR3 in DNA: TGCAGCGTTTTTCGGACTAGCGGGGGGTCCCACAATGAGCAGTTCTTC.